The next 21 T cell receptor beta chains were all read from a single sample in a study of T cell repertoires in cytomegalovirus infection. Each CDR3 protein is one row after TCRdb ran MiXCR on the reads. The table has roughly 700,000 distinct CDR3 sequences, around 30% seen once. No antigen has been assigned to these receptors. The sequencing used cultured PBMCs, collected from culture after CMV antigen stimulation. All receptors come from a human donor in good health (CMV status not recorded). Some clones in this sample may be carry-over from other donors' samples.

The chain links TRBV28 to TRBJ1-6, with D perhaps TRBD1 (6 bases). Germline V gene data show CDR1 as MDHEN and CDR2 as SYDVKM. Trimming took 6 bases from V and 11 from J, leaving 17 bases between them. There are 14 residues in the CDR3. CDR3 DNA sequence: TGTGCCAGCAGCCCAGGGGCTGAGGTGGCACCCCTCCACTTT. It is translated as CASSPGAEVAPLHF.

This sequence joins TRBV6-8 and TRBJ2-7, with D perhaps TRBD1 or TRBD2 (5 bases each). The V gene lost 0 bases and the J gene lost 5 bases, with 8 bases spanning the gap. Germline V gene lookup returns CDR1 MNHGY and CDR2 SAAAGT. The CDR3 has 13 residues. DNA of the CDR3: TGTGCCAGCAGTTACTCGAGGGGCGACGAGCAGTACTTC. This sequence encodes CASSYSRGDEQYF.

The rearrangement uses TRBV7-7 and TRBJ2-5, with TRBD2 as a possible D gene (6 bases). V was clipped by 5 bases and J by 2 bases, with 12 bases between them. CDR3 size: 14 residues. Per germline, CDR1 SSHAT and CDR2 FNYEAQ (reference sequence). This CDR3 is CASSNGGSQETQYF. The DNA for the CDR3 is TGTGCCAGCAGCAACGGAGGGTCGCAAGAGACCCAGTACTTC.

In this sample, this clonotype turned up a few times. The chain employs TRBV27 and TRBJ2-5; 9 bases align to TRBD2. Trimming at V came to 1 base and at J to 4 bases, leaving 4 bases not matched to a gene. CDR1 is MNHEY, CDR2 SMNVEV, per germline (reference sequence). This CDR3 contains 15 residues. For the CDR3, the DNA is TGTGCCAGCAGTTTATACCTAGCGGGGAGAGAGACCCAGTACTTC. Translated: CASSLYLAGRETQYF.

The table lists this clonotype with a few counts. The chain carries TRBV7-8 and TRBJ1-1; D is uncertain. V lost 6 bases to trimming and J lost 7 bases, with 15 bases between them. Germline loops: CDR1 SGHVS, CDR2 FQNEAQ. This CDR3 comprises 13 residues. This CDR3 reads CASRSTSAGEAFF. The CDR3 DNA sequence: TGTGCCAGCAGGTCAACTTCGGCCGGTGAAGCTTTCTTT.

V usage is TRBV11-2 and J usage is TRBJ1-6; D might be TRBD1 (6 bases). The CDR3 contains 14 residues. Trimming took 5 bases from V and 9 from J, leaving 14 bases between them. Germline V lookup: CDR1 SGHAT, CDR2 FQNNGV. The CDR3 here is CASSQRGAGSPLHF. CDR3 bases: TGTGCCAGCAGCCAACGGGGGGCTGGTTCACCCCTCCACTTT. Drawing the rest from reference TRBV11-2 and TRBJ1-6, the complete variable domain is EAGVAQSPRYKIIEKRQSVAFWCNPISGHATLYWYQQILGQGPKLLIQFQNNGVVDDSQLPKDRFSAERLKGVDSTLKIQPAKLEDSAVYLCASSQRGAGSPLHFGNGTRLTVT.

V usage is TRBV4-3 and J usage is TRBJ2-3, with 14 bases identical to TRBD2. This CDR3 has 17 residues. With V trimmed by 1 base and J by 2 bases, 2 bases remained unmatched. The V gene's germline CDR1 is LGHNA and CDR2 YSLEER. The CDR3 sequence is CASSQGLAGGLTDTQYF. The CDR3 region has the DNA TGCGCCAGCAGCCAAGGACTAGCGGGAGGGCTCACAGATACGCAGTATTTT.

The chain carries TRBV4-1 and TRBJ2-3; possible D gene TRBD2, 7 bases. The V end lost 0 bases, the J end lost 3 bases, and 19 bases lay between the germline ends. The CDR3 runs to 18 residues. Germline assignment: CDR1 MGHRA and CDR2 YSYEKL. CDR3 amino acids: CASSQEKFGRGRTDTQYF. CDR3 nucleotide sequence: TGCGCCAGCAGCCAAGAAAAATTTGGGCGGGGGCGAACAGATACGCAGTATTTT.

This clonotype was observed a handful of times. The V call is TRBV20-1, the J call TRBJ2-3; maybe TRBD2 (6 bases). Per the germline V gene, CDR1 is DFQATT and CDR2 is SNEGSKA (reference sequence). V dropped 4 bases and J dropped 3 bases, with 11 bases sitting between them. This CDR3 contains 13 residues. The DNA for the CDR3 is TGCAGTGCTAAATGGGGGGTTACAGATACGCAGTATTTT. This sequence encodes CSAKWGVTDTQYF.

The CDR3 region is CASSLGLAAFGEQYF. The CDR3 bases are TGTGCCAGCAGCTTGGGACTAGCGGCCTTCGGCGAGCAGTACTTC. The V gene is TRBV5-5, the J gene TRBJ2-7; 9 bases align to TRBD2. The CDR3 loop spans 15 amino acids. The germline V gene has CDR1 SGHKS and CDR2 YYEKEE (reference sequence). The trim removed 0 bases at V and 6 bases at J, leaving 7 bases unmatched.

This clonotype was detected only a few times. The chain recombines TRBV7-2 with TRBJ2-3; 8 bases map to TRBD1. V dropped 5 bases and J dropped 5; count of bases not matched to a gene: 6. Germline values: CDR1 SGHTA, CDR2 FQGNSA. The CDR3 sequence is 14 residues long. CDR3 in DNA: TGTGCCAGCAGCCAGCAGGGGGCCGGAGATACGCAGTATTTT. It encodes CASSQQGAGDTQYF. Full variable domain (outside the CDR3, taken from reference TRBV7-2 and TRBJ2-3): GAGVSQSPSNKVTEKGKDVELRCDPISGHTALYWYRQSLGQGLEFLIYFQGNSAPDKSGLPSDRFSAERTGGSVSTLTIQRTQQEDSAVYLCASSQQGAGDTQYFGPGTRLTVL.

As regards this clonotype: One junction end does not reproduce the germline sequence, and a read error may be involved. The rearrangement joins TRBV7-2 to TRBJ1-2, with 9 bases that match TRBD1. Per germline, CDR1 SGHTA and CDR2 FQGNSA. The CDR3 spans 13 residues. CDR3 loop: CASSFWGGQGSLF. CDR3 DNA: TGTGCCAGCAGCTTCTGGGGCGGACAGGGGTCGCTATTC.

This clonotype was recorded a few times. The CDR3 DNA sequence: TGTGCCAGCTCACCACGCTCGACACTCAGCACAGATACGCAGTATTTT. This translates into CASSPRSTLSTDTQYF. The gene calls are TRBV18 and TRBJ2-3; no reliable D call. V was trimmed by 1 base and J by 0 bases, leaving 11 bases between them. Germline V gene lookup returns CDR1 KGHSH and CDR2 LQKENI. This CDR3 has 16 amino acids.

This clonotype has more than one count but fewer than ten. The chain recombines TRBV6-1 with TRBJ1-1; 9 bases match TRBD1. V was clipped by 6 bases and J by 1 base; unmatched bases: 15. This CDR3 has 18 amino acids. Germline CDR1 is MNHNS and CDR2 is SASEGT. The CDR3 reads CASSTRDRVFLGNTEAFF. In DNA, the CDR3 is TGTGCCAGCAGCACCCGGGACAGGGTTTTTTTAGGGAACACTGAAGCTTTCTTT.

This clonotype showed up many times. The V and J genes are TRBV23-1 and TRBJ1-5; D gene ambiguous. TRBV23-1 is labeled an ORF, and its function is uncertain. Trimming left V 0 bases short and J 7 bases short, with 10 bases between. The CDR3 runs to 14 residues. CDR3 DNA: TGCGCCAGCAGTCAATCGGCTCGATGGCAGCCCCAGCATTTT. It is translated as CASSQSARWQPQHF.

The gene calls are TRBV6-8 and TRBJ1-1; D ambiguous. The V gene lost 2 bases and the J gene lost 5 bases, with 9 bases spanning the gap. Germline-derived CDR1 and CDR2 are MNHGY and SAAAGT. The CDR3 sequence is 13 residues long. CDR3 sequence reads: CASSYLGLTEAFF. The CDR3 nucleotides are TGTGCCAGCAGTTACCTAGGCCTGACTGAAGCTTTCTTT.

The J gene is TRBJ2-2, the V gene TRBV23-1; possible D gene TRBD2, 7 bases. TRBV23-1 falls under the ORF class, with uncertain function. V was cut by 1 base and J by 3 bases, with 12 bases left in between. The CDR3 extends over 16 amino acids. CDR3 region: CASSQWGGADTGELFF. The DNA for the CDR3 is TGCGCCAGCAGTCAATGGGGGGGCGCGGACACCGGGGAGCTGTTTTTT.

J is TRBJ2-5 and V is TRBV20-1; D remains unclear. The CDR3 has 12 residues. Trimming pared 3 bases from V and 2 bases from J, leaving 7 bases between. Germline V CDR1 and CDR2: DFQATT, SNEGSKA (reference sequence). In nucleotides, the CDR3 is TGCAGTGCTAGGGGTCAGCAAGAGACCCAGTACTTC. It codes for CSARGQQETQYF.

V gene TRBV20-1 combines with J gene TRBJ2-1; perhaps TRBD1 as D (5 bases). V was cut by 8 bases and J by 8 bases, with 19 bases left in between. CDR3 length: 13 residues. Germline V CDR1 and CDR2: DFQATT, SNEGSKA (reference sequence). CDR3 DNA sequence: TGCAGTCCAACACCCCATAGGGGATATGAGCAGTTCTTC. The encoded protein is CSPTPHRGYEQFF.

This clonotype has more than one count but fewer than ten. The CDR3 bases are TGTGCCAGCAGTTTGAACACGTACCAAGAGACCCAGTACTTC. Residues: CASSLNTYQETQYF. The chain carries TRBV28 and TRBJ2-5, with D unresolved. Trimming shortened V by 3 bases and J by 0 bases, and 8 bases separated the two germline ends. Germline CDR1 is MDHEN and CDR2 is SYDVKM. This CDR3 has 14 amino acids.

This clonotype was seen more than once but under ten times. The V call is TRBV7-2, the J call TRBJ1-3, with D unresolved. The CDR3 is 15 residues long. The germline gives CDR1 SGHTA, CDR2 FQGNSA. The ends were cut back, 4 bases at V and 2 bases at J, with 12 bases in the middle. The CDR3 is CASSWISDTGNTIYF. DNA of the CDR3: TGTGCCAGCAGCTGGATTTCAGACACTGGAAACACCATATATTTT.